These T cell receptor beta chains were read from a single sample in a study of cytomegalovirus exposure and HLA in healthy donors. Generated by immunoSEQ multiplex PCR, the TCRdb table keeps only in-frame clones and is missing some. The sample lists about 64,000 clones; around 86% were seen once. The sequencing input was PBMCs. Receptor source: a female donor in good health and CMV-seronegative. Both conserved end residues are trimmed from each CDR3.

cdr3_aa: ASTVQGLNTEAF
j_call: TRBJ1-1
v_call: TRBV5-5

cdr3_aa: ASSLGGLARETQY
j_call: TRBJ2-5
v_call: TRBV7-3

cdr3_aa: ASSLNQGNEQF
j_call: TRBJ2-1
v_call: TRBV27

cdr3_aa: ASSPGLAGPSYEQY
j_call: TRBJ2-7
v_call: TRBV5-1

cdr3_aa: ASRRDYPPHNEQF
j_call: TRBJ2-1
v_call: TRBV5-1

cdr3_aa: ASSYSVGGRLETQY
j_call: TRBJ2-5
v_call: TRBV6-5

cdr3_aa: ASSTTSGRNDEQY
j_call: TRBJ2-7
v_call: TRBV19

cdr3_aa: ASTLNDREVRDTQY
j_call: TRBJ2-3
v_call: TRBV7-2

cdr3_aa: ASSLGVEQF
j_call: TRBJ2-1
v_call: TRBV11-2

cdr3_aa: ASSWTSGSPSYNEQF
j_call: TRBJ2-1
v_call: TRBV5-1

cdr3_aa: ASSQGGRLNEKLF
j_call: TRBJ1-4
v_call: TRBV5-4

cdr3_aa: ATIYTDNLNYEQY
j_call: TRBJ2-7
v_call: TRBV6-5

cdr3_aa: ASSYSQTGWVTEAF
j_call: TRBJ1-1
v_call: TRBV6-6

cdr3_aa: AWSNGQGPNSPLH
j_call: TRBJ1-6
v_call: TRBV30

cdr3_aa: ASSSTSGDYEQY
j_call: TRBJ2-7
v_call: TRBV5-4

cdr3_aa: ASSETGEPSLPSYEQY
j_call: TRBJ2-7
v_call: TRBV6-1

cdr3_aa: ASSQTGLTDTQY
j_call: TRBJ2-3
v_call: TRBV4-1

cdr3_aa: ASSFEATGGSYEQY
j_call: .
v_call: TRBV7-2

cdr3_aa: ASSDSGREDTQY
j_call: TRBJ2-3
v_call: TRBV6-4

cdr3_aa: ASSPIYRGNGVSPLH
j_call: TRBJ1-6
v_call: TRBV5-6

cdr3_aa: ASSQETGTGGSPLH
j_call: TRBJ1-6
v_call: TRBV4-3

cdr3_aa: ASSAVKIGDNEQF
j_call: TRBJ2-1
v_call: TRBV6-1

cdr3_aa: ASSLTSGSSYEQY
j_call: TRBJ2-7
v_call: TRBV4-2

cdr3_aa: ASSLGASYEQY
j_call: TRBJ2-7
v_call: TRBV7-9

cdr3_aa: ASSYSGLPYEQY
j_call: .
v_call: TRBV28

cdr3_aa: ASSFAEVGRGEKLF
j_call: TRBJ1-4
v_call: TRBV7-8

cdr3_aa: ASRFFTTATDTQY
j_call: TRBJ2-3
v_call: TRBV6-5

cdr3_aa: ASSPTGTRVTDTQY
j_call: TRBJ2-3
v_call: TRBV7-9

cdr3_aa: ASSTRTSHNEQF
j_call: TRBJ2-1
v_call: TRBV7-2

cdr3_aa: AATISGSTDTQY
j_call: TRBJ2-3
v_call: TRBV28

cdr3_aa: ASSSGHSSYEQY
j_call: TRBJ2-7
v_call: TRBV13

cdr3_aa: ASSWTGTEEDEQY
j_call: TRBJ2-7
v_call: TRBV7-3

cdr3_aa: ASSQDPASSYNSPLH
j_call: TRBJ1-6
v_call: TRBV4-2

cdr3_aa: ASSWPSQSADTQY
j_call: TRBJ2-3
v_call: TRBV6-1

cdr3_aa: ASGFRLAISTGELF
j_call: TRBJ2-2
v_call: TRBV12-5

cdr3_aa: ASTTGGRGTQY
j_call: TRBJ2-5
v_call: TRBV7-2

cdr3_aa: SVQTTGYTEAF
j_call: TRBJ1-1
v_call: TRBV29-1